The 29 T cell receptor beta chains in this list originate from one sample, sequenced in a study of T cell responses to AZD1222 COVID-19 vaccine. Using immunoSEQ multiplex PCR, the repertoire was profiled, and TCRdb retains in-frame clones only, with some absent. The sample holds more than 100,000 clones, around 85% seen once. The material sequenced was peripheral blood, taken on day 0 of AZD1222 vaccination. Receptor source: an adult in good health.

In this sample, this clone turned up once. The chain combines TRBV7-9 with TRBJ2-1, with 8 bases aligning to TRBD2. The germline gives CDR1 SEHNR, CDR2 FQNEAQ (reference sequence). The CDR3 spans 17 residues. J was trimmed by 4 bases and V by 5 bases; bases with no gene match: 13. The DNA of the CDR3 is TGTGCCAGCAGCCGGGGGGGTCCATTATTCCATTACAATGAGCAGTTCTTC. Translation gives CASSRGGPLFHYNEQFF.

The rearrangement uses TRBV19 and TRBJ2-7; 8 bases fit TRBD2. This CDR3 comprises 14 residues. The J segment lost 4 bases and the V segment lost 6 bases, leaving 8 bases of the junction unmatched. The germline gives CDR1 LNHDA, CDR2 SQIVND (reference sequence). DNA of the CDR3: TGTGCCAGTAGGGGAAGCGGGAGTCGGTACGAGCAGTACTTC. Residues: CASRGSGSRYEQYF.

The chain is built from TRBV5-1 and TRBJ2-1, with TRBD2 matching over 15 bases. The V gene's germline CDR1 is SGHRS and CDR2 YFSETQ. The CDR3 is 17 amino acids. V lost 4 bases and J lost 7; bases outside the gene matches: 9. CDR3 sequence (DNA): TGCGCCAGCAGCCCCGGACTAGCGGGAGGGCCCTCGAATGAGCAGTTCTTC. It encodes CASSPGLAGGPSNEQFF.

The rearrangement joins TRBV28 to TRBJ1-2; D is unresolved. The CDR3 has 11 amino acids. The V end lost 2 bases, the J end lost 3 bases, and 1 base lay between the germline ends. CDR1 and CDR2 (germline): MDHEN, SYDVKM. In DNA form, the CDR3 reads TGTGCCAGCAGTTTAGACTATGGCTACACCTTC. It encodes CASSLDYGYTF.

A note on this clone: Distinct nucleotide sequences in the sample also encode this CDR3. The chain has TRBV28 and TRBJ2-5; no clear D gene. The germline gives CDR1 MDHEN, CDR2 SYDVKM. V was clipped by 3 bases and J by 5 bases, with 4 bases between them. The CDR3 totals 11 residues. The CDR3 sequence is CASSLKETQYF. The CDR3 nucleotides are TGTGCCAGCAGTTTGAAGGAGACCCAGTACTTC.

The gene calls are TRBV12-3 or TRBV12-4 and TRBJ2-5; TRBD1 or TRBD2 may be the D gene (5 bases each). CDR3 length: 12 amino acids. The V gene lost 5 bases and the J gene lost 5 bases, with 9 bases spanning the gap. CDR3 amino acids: CASSHGAETQYF. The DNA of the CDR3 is TGTGCCAGCAGTCACGGGGCCGAGACCCAGTACTTC.

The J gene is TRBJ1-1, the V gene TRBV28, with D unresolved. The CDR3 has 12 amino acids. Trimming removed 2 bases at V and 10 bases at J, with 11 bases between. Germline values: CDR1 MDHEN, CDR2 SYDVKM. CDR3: CASSLRWGAAFF. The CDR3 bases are TGTGCCAGCAGTTTACGTTGGGGAGCAGCTTTCTTT.

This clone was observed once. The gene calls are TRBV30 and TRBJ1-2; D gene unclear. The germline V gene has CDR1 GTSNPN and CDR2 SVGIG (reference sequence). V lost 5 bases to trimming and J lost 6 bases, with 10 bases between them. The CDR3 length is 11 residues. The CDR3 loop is CAWGPGNGYTF. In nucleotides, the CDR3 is TGTGCCTGGGGGCCGGGGAATGGCTACACCTTC. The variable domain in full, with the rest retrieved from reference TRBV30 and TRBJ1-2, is SQTIHQWPATLVQPVGSPLSLECTVEGTSNPNLYWYRQAAGRGLQLLFYSVGIGQISSEVPQNLSASRPQDRQFILSSKKLLLSDSGFYLCAWGPGNGYTFGSGTRLTVV.

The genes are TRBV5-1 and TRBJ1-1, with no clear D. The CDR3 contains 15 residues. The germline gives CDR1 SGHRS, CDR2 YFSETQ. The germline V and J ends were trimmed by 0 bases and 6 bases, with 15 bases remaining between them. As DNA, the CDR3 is TGCGCCAGCAGCTTGGACGGCCGGAAGGGAGCTGAAGCTTTCTTT. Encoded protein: CASSLDGRKGAEAFF.

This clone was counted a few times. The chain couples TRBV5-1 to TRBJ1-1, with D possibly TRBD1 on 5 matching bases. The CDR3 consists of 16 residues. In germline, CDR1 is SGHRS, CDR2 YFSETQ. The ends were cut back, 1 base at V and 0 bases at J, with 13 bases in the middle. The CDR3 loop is CASSLPSSGVNTEAFF. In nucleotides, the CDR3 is TGCGCCAGCAGCTTGCCTTCCTCGGGGGTGAACACTGAAGCTTTCTTT. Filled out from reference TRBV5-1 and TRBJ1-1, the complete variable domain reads KAGVTQTPRYLIKTRGQQVTLSCSPISGHRSVSWYQQTPGQGLQFLFEYFSETQRNKGNFPGRFSGRQFSNSRSEMNVSTLELGDSALYLCASSLPSSGVNTEAFFGQGTRLTVV.

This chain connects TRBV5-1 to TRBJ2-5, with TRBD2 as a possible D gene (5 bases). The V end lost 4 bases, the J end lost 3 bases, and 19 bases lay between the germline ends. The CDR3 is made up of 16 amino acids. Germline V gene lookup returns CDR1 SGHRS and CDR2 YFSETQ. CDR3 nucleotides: TGCGCCAGCAGCCACGGGGAGAGATCCGGGGAAGAGACCCAGTACTTC. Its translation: CASSHGERSGEETQYF.

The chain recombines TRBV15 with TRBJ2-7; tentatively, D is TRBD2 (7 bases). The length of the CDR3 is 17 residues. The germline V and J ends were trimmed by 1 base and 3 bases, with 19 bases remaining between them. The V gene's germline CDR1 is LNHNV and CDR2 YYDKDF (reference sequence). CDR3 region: CATSRGRGGSSYYEQYF. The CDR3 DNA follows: TGTGCCACCAGCAGAGGGAGGGGGGGTTCCTCCTACTACGAGCAGTACTTC.

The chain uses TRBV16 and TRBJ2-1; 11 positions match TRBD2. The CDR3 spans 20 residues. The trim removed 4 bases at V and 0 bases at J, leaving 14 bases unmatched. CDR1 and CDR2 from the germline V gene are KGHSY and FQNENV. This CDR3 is CASSPGGGLAALSSYNEQFF. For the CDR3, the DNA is TGTGCCAGCAGCCCGGGGGGGGGACTAGCGGCACTTAGCTCCTACAATGAGCAGTTCTTC. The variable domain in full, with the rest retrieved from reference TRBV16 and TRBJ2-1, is GEEVAQTPKHLVRGEGQKAKLYCAPIKGHSYVFWYQQVLKNEFKFLISFQNENVFDETGMPKERFSAKCLPNSPCSLEIQATKLEDSAVYFCASSPGGGLAALSSYNEQFFGPGTRLTVL.

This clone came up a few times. CDR3 sequence: CASSLRDNNEQFF. Written as DNA, the CDR3 is TGTGCCAGCAGTTTAAGGGACAACAATGAGCAGTTCTTC. The J gene is TRBJ2-1, the V gene TRBV28; perhaps TRBD1 as D (6 bases). Germline V lookup: CDR1 MDHEN, CDR2 SYDVKM. CDR3 size: 13 residues. Between the trimmed V and J ends, which lost 2 bases and 5 bases, there was a span of 7 bases.

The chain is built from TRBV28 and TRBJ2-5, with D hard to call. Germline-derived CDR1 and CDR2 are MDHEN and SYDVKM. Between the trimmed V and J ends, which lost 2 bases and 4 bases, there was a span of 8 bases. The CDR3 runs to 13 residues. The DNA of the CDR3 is TGTGCCAGCAGTTTACCCCTCAGAGAGACCCAGTACTTC. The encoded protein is CASSLPLRETQYF. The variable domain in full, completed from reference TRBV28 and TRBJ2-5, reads DVKVTQSSRYLVKRTGEKVFLECVQDMDHENMFWYRQDPGLGLRLIYFSYDVKMKEKGDIPEGYSVSREKKERFSLILESASTNQTSMYLCASSLPLRETQYFGPGTRLLVL.

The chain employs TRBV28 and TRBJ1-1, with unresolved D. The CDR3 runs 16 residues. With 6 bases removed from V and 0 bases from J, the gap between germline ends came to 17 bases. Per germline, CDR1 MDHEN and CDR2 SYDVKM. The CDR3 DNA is TGTGCCAGCAGCCCAGGCCCTAGGTCGATGAACACTGAAGCTTTCTTT. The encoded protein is CASSPGPRSMNTEAFF.

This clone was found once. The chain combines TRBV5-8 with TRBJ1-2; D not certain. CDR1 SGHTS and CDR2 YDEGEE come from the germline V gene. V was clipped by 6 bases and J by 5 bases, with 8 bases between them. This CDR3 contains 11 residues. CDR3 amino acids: CASTVRYGYTF. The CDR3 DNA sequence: TGTGCCAGCACCGTACGATATGGCTACACCTTC. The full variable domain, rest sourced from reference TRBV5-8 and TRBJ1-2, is EAGVTQSPTHLIKTRGQQATLRCSPISGHTSVYWYQQALGLGLQFLLWYDEGEERNRGNFPPRFSGRQFPNYSSELNVNALELEDSALYLCASTVRYGYTFGSGTRLTVV.

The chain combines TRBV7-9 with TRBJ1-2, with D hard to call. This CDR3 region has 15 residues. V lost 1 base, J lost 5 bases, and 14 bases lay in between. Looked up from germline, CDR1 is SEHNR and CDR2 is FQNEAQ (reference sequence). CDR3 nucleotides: TGTGCCAGCAGCTTAGAGGGAGCTGCCGGGTATGGCTACACCTTC. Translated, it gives CASSLEGAAGYGYTF.

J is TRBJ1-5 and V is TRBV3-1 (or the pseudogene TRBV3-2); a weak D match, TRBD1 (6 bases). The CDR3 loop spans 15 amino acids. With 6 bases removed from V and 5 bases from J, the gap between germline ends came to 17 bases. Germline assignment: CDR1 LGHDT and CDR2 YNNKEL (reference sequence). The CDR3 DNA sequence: TGTGCCAGCAGGCCCCGGGACATCTCGTATCAGCCCCAGCATTTT. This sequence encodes CASRPRDISYQPQHF.

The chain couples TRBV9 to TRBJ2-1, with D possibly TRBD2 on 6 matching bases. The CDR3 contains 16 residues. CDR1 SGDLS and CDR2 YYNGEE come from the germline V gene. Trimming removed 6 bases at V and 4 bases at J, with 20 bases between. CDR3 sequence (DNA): TGTGCCAGCACCCCAGGCCCAGTCGGGGGTTACAATGAGCAGTTCTTC. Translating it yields CASTPGPVGGYNEQFF.

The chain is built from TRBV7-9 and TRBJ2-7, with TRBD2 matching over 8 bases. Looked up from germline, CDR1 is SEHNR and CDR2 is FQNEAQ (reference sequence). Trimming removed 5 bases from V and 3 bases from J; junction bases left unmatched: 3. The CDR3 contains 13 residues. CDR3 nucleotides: TGTGCCAGCAGCATGGGACTAGGCTACGAGCAGTACTTC. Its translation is CASSMGLGYEQYF.

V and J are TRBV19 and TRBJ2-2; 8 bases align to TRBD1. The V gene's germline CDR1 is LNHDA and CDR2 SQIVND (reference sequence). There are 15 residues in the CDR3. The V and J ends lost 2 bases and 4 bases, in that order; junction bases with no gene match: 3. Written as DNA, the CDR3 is TGTGCCAGTAGTATACCCAGGGGGCGCACCGGGGAGCTGTTTTTT. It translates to CASSIPRGRTGELFF.

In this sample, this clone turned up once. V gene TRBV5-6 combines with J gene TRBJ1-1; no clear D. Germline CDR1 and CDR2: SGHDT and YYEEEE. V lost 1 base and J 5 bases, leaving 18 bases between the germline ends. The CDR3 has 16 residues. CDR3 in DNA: TGTGCCAGCAGCTTGCCCTATGGGGTTAAGGGAACTGAAGCTTTCTTT. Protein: CASSLPYGVKGTEAFF.

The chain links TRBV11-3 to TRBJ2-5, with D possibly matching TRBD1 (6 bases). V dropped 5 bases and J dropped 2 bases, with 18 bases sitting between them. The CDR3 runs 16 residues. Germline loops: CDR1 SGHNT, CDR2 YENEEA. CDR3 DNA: TGTGCCAGCAGCCTGGTCCCCGGGACACCACAAGAGACCCAGTACTTC. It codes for CASSLVPGTPQETQYF.

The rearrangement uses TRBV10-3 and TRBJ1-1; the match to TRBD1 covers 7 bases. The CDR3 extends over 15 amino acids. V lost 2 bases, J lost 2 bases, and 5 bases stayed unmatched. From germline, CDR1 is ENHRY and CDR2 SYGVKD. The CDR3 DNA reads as TGTGCCATCAGTGAGATTGGAGGGGGCAACACTGAAGCTTTCTTT. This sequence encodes CAISEIGGGNTEAFF.

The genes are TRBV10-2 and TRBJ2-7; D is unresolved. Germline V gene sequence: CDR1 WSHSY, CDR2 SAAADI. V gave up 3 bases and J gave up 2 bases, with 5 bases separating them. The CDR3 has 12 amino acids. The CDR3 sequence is CASSDGAYEQYF. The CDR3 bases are TGCGCCAGCAGTGATGGTGCCTACGAGCAGTACTTC.

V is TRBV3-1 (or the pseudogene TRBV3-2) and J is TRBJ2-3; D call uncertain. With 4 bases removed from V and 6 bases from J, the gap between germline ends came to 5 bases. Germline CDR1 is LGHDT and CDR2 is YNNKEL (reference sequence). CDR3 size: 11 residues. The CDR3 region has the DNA TGTGCCAGCAGCCGCGACGATACGCAGTATTTT. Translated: CASSRDDTQYF.

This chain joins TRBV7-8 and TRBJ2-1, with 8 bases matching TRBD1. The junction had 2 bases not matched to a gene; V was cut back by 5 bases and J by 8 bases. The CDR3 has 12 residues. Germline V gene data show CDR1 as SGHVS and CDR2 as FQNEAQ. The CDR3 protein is CASSEDRDEQFF. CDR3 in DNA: TGTGCCAGCAGCGAGGACAGGGATGAGCAGTTCTTC.

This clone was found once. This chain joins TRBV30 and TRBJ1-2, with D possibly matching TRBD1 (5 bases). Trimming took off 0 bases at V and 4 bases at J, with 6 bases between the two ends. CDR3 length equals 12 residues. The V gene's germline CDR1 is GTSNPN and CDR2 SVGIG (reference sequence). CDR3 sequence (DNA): TGTGCCTGGAGTGTAGGGGCCTATGGCTACACCTTC. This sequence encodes CAWSVGAYGYTF.